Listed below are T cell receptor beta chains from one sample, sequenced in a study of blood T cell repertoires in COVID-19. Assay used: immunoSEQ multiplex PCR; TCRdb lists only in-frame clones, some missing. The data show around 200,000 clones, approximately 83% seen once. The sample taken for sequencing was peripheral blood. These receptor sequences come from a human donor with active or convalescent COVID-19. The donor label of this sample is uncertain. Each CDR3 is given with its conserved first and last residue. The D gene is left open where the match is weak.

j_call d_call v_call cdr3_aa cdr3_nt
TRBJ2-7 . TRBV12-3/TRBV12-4 CASRRGYEQYF TGTGCCAGCAGAAGAGGGTACGAGCAGTACTTC
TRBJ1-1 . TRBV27 CASSFFMNTEAFF TGTGCCAGCAGTTTTTTCATGAACACTGAAGCTTTCTTT
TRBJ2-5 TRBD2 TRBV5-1 CASSLGLAGRETQYF TGCGCCAGCAGCTTGGGACTAGCGGGAAGGGAGACCCAGTACTTC
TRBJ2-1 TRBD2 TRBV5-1 CASRERGATSHYNEQFF TGCGCCAGCAGGGAGCGGGGGGCCACATCCCACTACAATGAGCAGTTCTTC
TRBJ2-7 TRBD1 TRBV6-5 CGIANNRGYEQYF TGTGGCATAGCAAACAACAGGGGATACGAGCAGTACTTC
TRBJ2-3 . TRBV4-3 CASSGESSRGNTQYF TGCGCCAGCAGCGGAGAGAGTTCCAGGGGAAATACGCAGTATTTT
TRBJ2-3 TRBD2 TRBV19 CASSLLASGSTDTQYF TGTGCCAGTAGTCTACTGGCTAGCGGGAGCACAGATACGCAGTATTTT
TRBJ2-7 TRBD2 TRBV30 CAWIPGLASPYEQYF TGTGCCTGGATCCCAGGACTAGCCTCTCCCTACGAGCAGTACTTC
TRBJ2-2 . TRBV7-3 CASSLPGQGRRGRSGELFF TGTGCCAGCAGCTTACCGGGACAGGGACGTCGCGGGAGGTCCGGGGAGCTGTTTTTT
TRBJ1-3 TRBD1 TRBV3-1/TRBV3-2 CASSQAEGATGNTIYF TGTGCCAGCAGCCAAGCAGAGGGGGCGACGGGAAACACCATATATTTT